A selection of T cell receptor beta chains follows, all from one sample in a study of T cells in Graves' hyperthyroidism and ophthalmopathy. TCRdb reanalysed the multiplex PCR reads using MiXCR and keeps one entry per CDR3 protein. Here the sample spans a few hundred thousand distinct CDR3 sequences, 16% being singletons. What was sequenced was blood. All receptors derive from a woman aged 40-49 years with Graves' ophthalmopathy. Both conserved end residues are part of each CDR3. The order of the fields is V gene, J gene, clone size, D gene, CDR3 protein, CDR3 DNA. D genes are given only for firm matches. Not every row has a clone size; where given, it reads once, few, many or a size class.

V gene: TRBV6-5
J gene: TRBJ1-2
clone size: .
D gene: .
CDR3 protein: CASSYGGDYGYTF
CDR3 DNA: TGTGCCAGCAGTTACGGCGGAGACTATGGCTACACCTTC

V gene: TRBV5-1
J gene: TRBJ2-7
clone size: many
D gene: .
CDR3 protein: CASSSSLDPYEQYF
CDR3 DNA: TGCGCCAGCAGCTCATCCTTGGACCCGTACGAGCAGTACTTC

V gene: TRBV3-1
J gene: TRBJ2-3
clone size: many
D gene: TRBD2
CDR3 protein: CASSPTGLSTDTQYF
CDR3 DNA: TGTGCCAGCAGCCCCACGGGACTATCCACAGATACGCAGTATTTT

V gene: TRBV4-1
J gene: TRBJ1-2
clone size: few
D gene: .
CDR3 protein: CASSQDFGRFYGYTF
CDR3 DNA: TGCGCCAGCAGCCAAGATTTTGGCAGATTCTATGGCTACACCTTC

V gene: TRBV11-1
J gene: TRBJ1-1
clone size: many
D gene: TRBD1
CDR3 protein: CASSSRTGGAFF
CDR3 DNA: TGTGCCAGCAGCTCGCGGACAGGGGGAGCTTTCTTT

V gene: TRBV11-2
J gene: TRBJ1-2
clone size: .
D gene: .
CDR3 protein: CASSTSSGTSYGYTF
CDR3 DNA: TGTGCCAGCAGCACATCCTCTGGGACAAGCTATGGCTACACCTTC

V gene: TRBV5-1
J gene: TRBJ2-1
clone size: many
D gene: .
CDR3 protein: CASSLGRARDEQFF
CDR3 DNA: TGCGCCAGCAGCTTGGGCCGGGCGCGCGATGAGCAGTTCTTC

V gene: TRBV27
J gene: TRBJ1-2
clone size: few
D gene: .
CDR3 protein: CASSPLGGAGRNYGYTF
CDR3 DNA: TGTGCCAGCAGTCCCCTCGGTGGGGCAGGGAGAAACTATGGCTACACCTTC

V gene: TRBV6-1
J gene: TRBJ2-7
clone size: many
D gene: TRBD2
CDR3 protein: CASSSPSGKSYEQYF
CDR3 DNA: TGTGCCAGCAGTTCCCCTAGCGGTAAATCCTACGAGCAGTACTTC

V gene: TRBV7-3
J gene: TRBJ2-7
clone size: few
D gene: TRBD1
CDR3 protein: CASSTTGNSYEQYF
CDR3 DNA: TGTGCCAGCAGCACGACAGGGAATTCCTACGAGCAGTACTTC

V gene: TRBV7-9
J gene: TRBJ2-3
clone size: .
D gene: .
CDR3 protein: CASSFTVEMGSTDTQYF
CDR3 DNA: TGTGCCAGCAGCTTCACCGTAGAAATGGGCAGCACAGATACGCAGTATTTT

V gene: TRBV3-1
J gene: TRBJ2-1
clone size: many
D gene: TRBD2
CDR3 protein: CASSQDGLAYNEQFF
CDR3 DNA: TGTGCCAGCAGCCAAGATGGACTAGCCTACAATGAGCAGTTCTTC

V gene: TRBV6-5
J gene: TRBJ2-5
clone size: few
D gene: TRBD2
CDR3 protein: CASSYSVLGGYQETQYF
CDR3 DNA: TGTGCCAGCAGTTACTCGGTTTTGGGAGGGTACCAAGAGACCCAGTACTTC

V gene: TRBV6-1
J gene: TRBJ2-5
clone size: .
D gene: TRBD2
CDR3 protein: CASSRSGAGGQETQYF
CDR3 DNA: TGTGCCAGCAGTCGGTCCGGAGCGGGAGGTCAAGAGACCCAGTACTTC

V gene: TRBV27
J gene: TRBJ1-2
clone size: .
D gene: .
CDR3 protein: CASSYRAAYGYTF
CDR3 DNA: TGTGCCAGCAGTTATCGGGCCGCTTATGGCTACACCTTC

V gene: TRBV7-9
J gene: TRBJ2-1
clone size: many
D gene: .
CDR3 protein: CASSLAGRTDNEQFF
CDR3 DNA: TGTGCCAGCAGCTTAGCGGGCAGAACCGACAATGAGCAGTTCTTC

V gene: TRBV20-1
J gene: TRBJ2-3
clone size: many
D gene: TRBD1
CDR3 protein: CSARAPRDRPRASTDTQYF
CDR3 DNA: TGCAGTGCTAGAGCTCCTAGGGACAGGCCCCGAGCAAGCACAGATACGCAGTATTTT

V gene: TRBV28
J gene: TRBJ1-4
clone size: few
D gene: .
CDR3 protein: CASSFWTGTNEKLFF
CDR3 DNA: TGTGCCAGCAGTTTTTGGACGGGAACTAATGAAAAACTGTTTTTT

V gene: TRBV18
J gene: TRBJ2-1
clone size: many
D gene: TRBD1
CDR3 protein: CASSPLGQGDEQFF
CDR3 DNA: TGTGCCAGCTCACCCTTGGGACAGGGGGATGAGCAGTTCTTC

V gene: TRBV19
J gene: TRBJ2-7
clone size: .
D gene: .
CDR3 protein: CASSIAGTSSYEQYF
CDR3 DNA: TGTGCCAGTAGTATAGCAGGGACGTCCTCCTACGAGCAGTACTTC

V gene: TRBV7-2
J gene: TRBJ2-7
clone size: many
D gene: TRBD2
CDR3 protein: CASSLRGGRAPYEQYF
CDR3 DNA: TGTGCCAGCAGCTTAAGAGGCGGGAGGGCCCCCTACGAGCAGTACTTC

V gene: TRBV4-2
J gene: TRBJ2-7
clone size: few
D gene: TRBD2
CDR3 protein: CASSQTSGRRVYEQYF
CDR3 DNA: TGTGCCAGCAGCCAAACTAGCGGGAGACGCGTCTACGAGCAGTACTTC